One and the same sample provided the 14 T cell receptor beta chains below, sequenced in a study of cytomegalovirus exposure and HLA in healthy donors. PCR involved 60 Vbeta and 13 Jbeta primers. Here immunoSEQ multiplex PCR was the method, and the copy in TCRdb shows in-frame clones only, minus some. The data contain around 190,000 clones, approximately 78% of them singletons. Material for sequencing was PBMCs. The receptor source for this set is a woman in her thirties in good health and CMV-seropositive.

This sequence joins TRBV14 and TRBJ2-5, with a weak D call TRBD1 (6 bases). The CDR3 is made up of 13 amino acids. Germline V CDR1 and CDR2: SGHDN, FVKESK. Trimming removed 5 bases from V and 0 bases from J, with 7 bases in between. CDR3: CASSGQYQETQYF. The CDR3, as DNA: TGTGCCAGCAGCGGACAGTACCAAGAGACCCAGTACTTC.

CDR3 in DNA: TGTGCCAGCAGTTCCATAAGGGGCCTCGGTAATTCACCCCTCCACTTT. Translating gives CASSSIRGLGNSPLHF. The V call is TRBV28, the J call TRBJ1-6; tentatively, D is TRBD1 (5 bases). The germline CDR1 and CDR2 sequences are MDHEN and SYDVKM. The CDR3 has 16 residues. V was pared by 4 bases and J by 6 bases, with 16 bases between.

This clone appeared a few times. J is TRBJ1-4 and V is TRBV21-1; the listed D gene, TRBD1, was not tested against the DNA. TRBV21-1 is classified as a pseudogene. The CDR3 is 16 residues long. DNA for the CDR3: TGTGCCAGCAGCAAAGCGCGAGTGGGCACTAATGAAAAACTGTTTTTT. It codes for CASSKARVGTNEKLFF.

This chain uses TRBV2 with TRBJ2-1; TRBD2 matches at 9 bases. Looked up from germline, CDR1 is SNHLY and CDR2 is FYNNEI. Germline trimming cut 2 bases from V and 2 bases from J; bases unmatched to any gene: 4. There are 16 residues in the CDR3. The DNA for the CDR3 is TGTGCCAGCAGTGAATGGGCTAGCGGGGCCTACAATGAGCAGTTCTTC. Protein product: CASSEWASGAYNEQFF.

This chain uses TRBV7-9 with TRBJ2-5; tentative D call: TRBD1 (5 bases). Trimming left V 5 bases short and J 3 bases short, with 19 bases between. The CDR3 is 16 residues long. The V gene's germline CDR1 is SEHNR and CDR2 FQNEAQ (reference sequence). The CDR3 DNA is TGTGCCAGCAGCCCCCCAGGAGCCTTAGGGGAAGAGACCCAGTACTTC. Amino acid sequence: CASSPPGALGEETQYF.

V is TRBV7-2 and J is TRBJ2-1, with 9 bases aligning to TRBD1. The CDR3 has 12 amino acids. The V and J ends lost 5 bases and 9 bases, in that order; junction bases with no gene match: 2. CDR1 and CDR2 from the germline V gene are SGHTA and FQGNSA. The CDR3 nucleotides read TGTGCCAGCAGCCGGACAGGGGTTGAGCAGTTCTTC. The encoded protein is CASSRTGVEQFF.

The chain joins TRBV10-1 to TRBJ2-2; maybe TRBD1 (5 bases). This CDR3 is built from 13 residues. The V end lost 4 bases, the J end lost 5 bases, and 8 bases lay between the germline ends. The germline V gene has CDR1 WNHNN and CDR2 SYGVQD (reference sequence). The CDR3 DNA sequence: TGCGCCAGCAGTGCATCAGGGACCGGGGAGCTGTTTTTT. This codes for CASSASGTGELFF.

This CDR3 is CASSPNDRGPGEQYF. As DNA, the CDR3 is TGCGCCAGCAGCCCAAACGACAGGGGGCCGGGGGAGCAGTACTTC. The genes are TRBV4-1 and TRBJ2-7, with TRBD1 matching over 10 bases. The CDR3 loop spans 15 amino acids. In germline, CDR1 is MGHRA, CDR2 YSYEKL. V trimming: 4 bases; J trimming: 7 bases; junction bases outside the gene matches: 10.

The V call is TRBV5-1, the J call TRBJ2-5; D gene unclear. CDR1 is SGHRS, CDR2 YFSETQ, per germline. This CDR3 is 13 amino acids long. Trimming removed 5 bases at V and 4 bases at J, with 12 bases between. The CDR3 spells CASSPRVRETQYF. The CDR3 DNA is TGCGCCAGCAGTCCCCGGGTGCGAGAGACCCAGTACTTC.

The chain is built from TRBV15 and TRBJ1-5; 7 bases agree with TRBD1. This CDR3 contains 16 residues. V lost 1 base to trimming and J lost 7 bases; unmatched junction nucleotides: 10. The V gene's germline CDR1 is LNHNV and CDR2 YYDKDF (reference sequence). In DNA, the CDR3 is TGTGCCACCAGCAGAGGAGGGCAGGGGGTAGAACAGCCCCAGCATTTT. Its translation is CATSRGGQGVEQPQHF.

This chain joins TRBV28 and TRBJ1-4; D is unresolved. This CDR3 is built from 13 residues. Germline loops: CDR1 MDHEN, CDR2 SYDVKM. Trimming pared 3 bases from V and 8 bases from J, leaving 10 bases between. This CDR3 is CASSLAGREKLFF. Here the CDR3 DNA reads TGTGCCAGCAGTTTGGCGGGAAGGGAAAAACTGTTTTTT.

As to this clone: At one end the junction does not follow the germline gene, possibly because of a read error. The same CDR3 arises from other DNA sequences in this sample as well. The chain carries TRBV4-1 and TRBJ2-3; 14 bases align to TRBD2. Germline CDR1 and CDR2: MGHRA and YSYEKL. This CDR3 has 17 residues. The CDR3 reads CASSRRLAGGPTDTQYF. The CDR3 nucleotides are TGCGCCAGTAGCCGCCGACTAGCGGGAGGGCCCACAGATACGCAGTATTTT.

The chain carries TRBV30 and TRBJ1-5; the D gene is possibly TRBD1 (5 bases). Germline CDR1 is GTSNPN and CDR2 is SVGIG (reference sequence). This CDR3 contains 12 residues. V lost 0 bases and J lost 6, with 6 bases in between. In DNA, the CDR3 is TGTGCCTGGAGTGTCGGGGGTCAGCCCCAGCATTTT. Translating it yields CAWSVGGQPQHF. The full variable domain, in which reference TRBV30 and TRBJ1-5 provide the parts outside the CDR3, is SQTIHQWPATLVQPVGSPLSLECTVEGTSNPNLYWYRQAAGRGLQLLFYSVGIGQISSEVPQNLSASRPQDRQFILSSKKLLLSDSGFYLCAWSVGGQPQHFGDGTRLSIL.

The rearrangement uses TRBV6-1 and TRBJ2-7, with TRBD1 matching 9 bases. Germline assignment: CDR1 MNHNS and CDR2 SASEGT. CDR3 length equals 15 residues. J gave up 2 bases and V 4 bases, and 6 bases lay outside the gene matches. CDR3 DNA: TGTGCCAGCAGTGTCCGGGACAGGGACACCTACGAGCAGTACTTC. Its protein is CASSVRDRDTYEQYF.